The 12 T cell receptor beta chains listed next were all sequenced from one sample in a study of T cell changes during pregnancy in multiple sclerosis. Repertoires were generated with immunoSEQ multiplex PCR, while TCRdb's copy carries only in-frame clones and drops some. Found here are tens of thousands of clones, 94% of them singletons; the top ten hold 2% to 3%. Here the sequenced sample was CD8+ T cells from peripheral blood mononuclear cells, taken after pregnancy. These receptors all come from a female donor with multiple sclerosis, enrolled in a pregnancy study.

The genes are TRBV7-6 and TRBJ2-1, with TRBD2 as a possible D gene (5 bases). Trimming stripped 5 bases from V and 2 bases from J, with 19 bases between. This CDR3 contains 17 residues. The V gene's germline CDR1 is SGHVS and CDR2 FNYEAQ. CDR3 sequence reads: CASSPVPGGGAYNEQFF. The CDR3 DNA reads TGTGCCAGCAGCCCCGTCCCAGGAGGCGGAGCCTACAATGAGCAGTTCTTC.

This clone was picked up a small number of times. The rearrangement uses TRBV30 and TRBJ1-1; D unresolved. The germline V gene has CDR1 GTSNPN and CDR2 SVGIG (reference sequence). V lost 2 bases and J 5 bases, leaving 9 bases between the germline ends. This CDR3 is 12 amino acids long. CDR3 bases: TGTGCCTGGAGTCTAGCGGGGACTGAAGCTTTCTTT. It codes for CAWSLAGTEAFF.

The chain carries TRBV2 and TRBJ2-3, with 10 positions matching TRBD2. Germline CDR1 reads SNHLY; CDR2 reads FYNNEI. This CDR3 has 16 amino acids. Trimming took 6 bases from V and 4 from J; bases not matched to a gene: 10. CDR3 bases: TGTGCCAGCAGGGAGACCAGCGGGAGGGGGGCAGATACGCAGTATTTT. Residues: CASRETSGRGADTQYF.

The chain's CDR3 is CATWTGSEGYTF. CDR3 bases: TGTGCCACCTGGACAGGGAGTGAGGGCTACACCTTC. This sequence joins TRBV13 and TRBJ1-2; 8 positions agree with TRBD1. Per the germline V gene, CDR1 is PRHDT and CDR2 is FYEKMQ (reference sequence). CDR3 length: 12 amino acids. The ends lost 10 bases at V and 8 bases at J; junction bases unmatched: 9. The variable domain in full, with the rest retrieved from reference TRBV13 and TRBJ1-2, is AAGVIQSPRHLIKEKRETATLKCYPIPRHDTVYWYQQGPGQDPQFLISFYEKMQSDKGSIPDRFSAQQFSDYHSELNMSSLELGDSALYFCATWTGSEGYTFGSGTRLTVV.

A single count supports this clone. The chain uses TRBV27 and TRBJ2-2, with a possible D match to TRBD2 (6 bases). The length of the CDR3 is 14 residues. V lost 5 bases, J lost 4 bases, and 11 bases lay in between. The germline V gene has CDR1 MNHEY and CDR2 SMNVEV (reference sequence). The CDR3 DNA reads TGTGCCAGCAGTCTAGCGCAGCTCACCGGGGAGCTGTTTTTT. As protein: CASSLAQLTGELFF.

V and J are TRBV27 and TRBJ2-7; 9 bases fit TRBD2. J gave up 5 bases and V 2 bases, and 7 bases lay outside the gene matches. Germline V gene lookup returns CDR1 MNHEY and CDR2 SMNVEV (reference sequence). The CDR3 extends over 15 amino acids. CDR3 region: CASSLGVAGDHEQYF. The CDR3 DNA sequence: TGTGCCAGCAGTTTAGGAGTAGCGGGAGACCACGAGCAGTACTTC.

The CDR3 here is CASHETQGEAFF. For the CDR3, the DNA is TGTGCCAGCCATGAAACCCAGGGAGAAGCTTTCTTT. The rearrangement links TRBV5-4 to TRBJ1-1, with D perhaps matching TRBD1 (5 bases). The length of the CDR3 is 12 residues. Germline V CDR1 and CDR2: SGHNT, YYREEE (reference sequence). Trimming removed 7 bases at V and 8 bases at J, with 15 bases between.

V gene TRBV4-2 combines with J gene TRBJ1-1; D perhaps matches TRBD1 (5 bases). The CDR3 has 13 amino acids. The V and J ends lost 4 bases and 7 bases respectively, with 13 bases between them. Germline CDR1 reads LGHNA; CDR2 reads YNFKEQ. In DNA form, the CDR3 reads TGTGCCAGCAGCCCCTCAAGGGGCTATGAAGCTTTCTTT. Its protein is CASSPSRGYEAFF.

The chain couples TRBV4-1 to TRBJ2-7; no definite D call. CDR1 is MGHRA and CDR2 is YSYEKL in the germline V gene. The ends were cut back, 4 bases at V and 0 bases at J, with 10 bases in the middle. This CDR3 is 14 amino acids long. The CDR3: CASSPSASSYEQYF. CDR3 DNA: TGCGCCAGCAGCCCTTCCGCCAGCTCCTACGAGCAGTACTTC.

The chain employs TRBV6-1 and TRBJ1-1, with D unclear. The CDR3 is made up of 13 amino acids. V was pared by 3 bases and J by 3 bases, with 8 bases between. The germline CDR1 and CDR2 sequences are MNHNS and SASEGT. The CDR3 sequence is CASSDASYTEAFF. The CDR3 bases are TGTGCCAGCAGTGATGCCAGTTACACTGAAGCTTTCTTT.

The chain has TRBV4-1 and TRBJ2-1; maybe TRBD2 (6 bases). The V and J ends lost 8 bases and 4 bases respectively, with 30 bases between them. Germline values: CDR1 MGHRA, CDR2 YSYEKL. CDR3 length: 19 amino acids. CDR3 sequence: CASSGPGPRISGPYNEQFF. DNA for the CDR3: TGCGCCAGCTCGGGGCCGGGGCCACGAATAAGCGGGCCATACAATGAGCAGTTCTTC.

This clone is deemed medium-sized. CDR3 sequence: CAIGLPYEQYF. The CDR3, as DNA: TGTGCCATTGGACTCCCCTACGAGCAGTACTTC. The chain uses TRBV10-3 and TRBJ2-7; tentative D call: TRBD2 (5 bases). Germline assignment: CDR1 ENHRY and CDR2 SYGVKD. V gave up 9 bases and J gave up 2 bases, with 8 bases separating them. This CDR3 is 11 amino acids long.